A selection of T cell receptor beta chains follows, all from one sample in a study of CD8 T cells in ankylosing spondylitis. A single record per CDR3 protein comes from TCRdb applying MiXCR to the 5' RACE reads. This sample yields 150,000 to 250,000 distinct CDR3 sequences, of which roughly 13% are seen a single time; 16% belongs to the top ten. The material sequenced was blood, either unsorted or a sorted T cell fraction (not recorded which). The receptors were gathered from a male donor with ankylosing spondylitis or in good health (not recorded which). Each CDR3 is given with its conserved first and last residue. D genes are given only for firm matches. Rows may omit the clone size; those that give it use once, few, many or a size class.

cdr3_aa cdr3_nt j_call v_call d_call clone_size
CASSMKFERITGELFF TGTGCCAGTAGTATGAAGTTCGAGCGAATCACCGGGGAGCTGTTTTTT TRBJ2-2 TRBV19 NA few
CASSLGLLIDTQYF TGTGCCAGCAGCTTAGGTTTATTGATAGATACGCAGTATTTT TRBJ2-3 TRBV13 NA many
CSARDSQETQYF TGCAGTGCTCGCGACAGTCAAGAGACCCAGTACTTC TRBJ2-5 TRBV20-1 NA NA
CAIRQGTGISYEQYF TGTGCCATCCGTCAGGGGACAGGGATCTCCTACGAGCAGTACTTC TRBJ2-7 TRBV6-1 TRBD1 NA
CASRDWDTLSTYEQYF TGTGCCAGCAGAGACTGGGACACCTTATCTACATACGAGCAGTACTTC TRBJ2-7 TRBV2 NA few
CASFTRPGLGASYEQYF TGCGCCAGCTTCACCCGTCCGGGACTAGGGGCCTCCTACGAGCAGTACTTC TRBJ2-7 TRBV5-1 TRBD2 few
CSARLPSGPYEQYF TGCAGTGCTAGATTACCTTCTGGACCCTATGAGCAGTACTTC TRBJ2-7 TRBV20-1 NA NA
CASSSPREEETQYF TGCGCCAGCAGCAGCCCCAGGGAGGAAGAGACCCAGTACTTC TRBJ2-5 TRBV5-1 NA NA
CASSPTALGSYEQYF TGTGCCAGCAGCCCGACGGCATTAGGGTCCTACGAGCAGTACTTC TRBJ2-7 TRBV11-2 NA few
CASGVGVVRGDTQYF TGTGCCAGCGGCGTCGGGGTCGTGAGAGGAGATACGCAGTATTTT TRBJ2-3 TRBV2 NA NA
CASSLIDRGIGNTIYF TGTGCCAGCAGCTTAATTGACAGGGGGATCGGAAACACCATATATTTT TRBJ1-3 TRBV7-9 TRBD1 few